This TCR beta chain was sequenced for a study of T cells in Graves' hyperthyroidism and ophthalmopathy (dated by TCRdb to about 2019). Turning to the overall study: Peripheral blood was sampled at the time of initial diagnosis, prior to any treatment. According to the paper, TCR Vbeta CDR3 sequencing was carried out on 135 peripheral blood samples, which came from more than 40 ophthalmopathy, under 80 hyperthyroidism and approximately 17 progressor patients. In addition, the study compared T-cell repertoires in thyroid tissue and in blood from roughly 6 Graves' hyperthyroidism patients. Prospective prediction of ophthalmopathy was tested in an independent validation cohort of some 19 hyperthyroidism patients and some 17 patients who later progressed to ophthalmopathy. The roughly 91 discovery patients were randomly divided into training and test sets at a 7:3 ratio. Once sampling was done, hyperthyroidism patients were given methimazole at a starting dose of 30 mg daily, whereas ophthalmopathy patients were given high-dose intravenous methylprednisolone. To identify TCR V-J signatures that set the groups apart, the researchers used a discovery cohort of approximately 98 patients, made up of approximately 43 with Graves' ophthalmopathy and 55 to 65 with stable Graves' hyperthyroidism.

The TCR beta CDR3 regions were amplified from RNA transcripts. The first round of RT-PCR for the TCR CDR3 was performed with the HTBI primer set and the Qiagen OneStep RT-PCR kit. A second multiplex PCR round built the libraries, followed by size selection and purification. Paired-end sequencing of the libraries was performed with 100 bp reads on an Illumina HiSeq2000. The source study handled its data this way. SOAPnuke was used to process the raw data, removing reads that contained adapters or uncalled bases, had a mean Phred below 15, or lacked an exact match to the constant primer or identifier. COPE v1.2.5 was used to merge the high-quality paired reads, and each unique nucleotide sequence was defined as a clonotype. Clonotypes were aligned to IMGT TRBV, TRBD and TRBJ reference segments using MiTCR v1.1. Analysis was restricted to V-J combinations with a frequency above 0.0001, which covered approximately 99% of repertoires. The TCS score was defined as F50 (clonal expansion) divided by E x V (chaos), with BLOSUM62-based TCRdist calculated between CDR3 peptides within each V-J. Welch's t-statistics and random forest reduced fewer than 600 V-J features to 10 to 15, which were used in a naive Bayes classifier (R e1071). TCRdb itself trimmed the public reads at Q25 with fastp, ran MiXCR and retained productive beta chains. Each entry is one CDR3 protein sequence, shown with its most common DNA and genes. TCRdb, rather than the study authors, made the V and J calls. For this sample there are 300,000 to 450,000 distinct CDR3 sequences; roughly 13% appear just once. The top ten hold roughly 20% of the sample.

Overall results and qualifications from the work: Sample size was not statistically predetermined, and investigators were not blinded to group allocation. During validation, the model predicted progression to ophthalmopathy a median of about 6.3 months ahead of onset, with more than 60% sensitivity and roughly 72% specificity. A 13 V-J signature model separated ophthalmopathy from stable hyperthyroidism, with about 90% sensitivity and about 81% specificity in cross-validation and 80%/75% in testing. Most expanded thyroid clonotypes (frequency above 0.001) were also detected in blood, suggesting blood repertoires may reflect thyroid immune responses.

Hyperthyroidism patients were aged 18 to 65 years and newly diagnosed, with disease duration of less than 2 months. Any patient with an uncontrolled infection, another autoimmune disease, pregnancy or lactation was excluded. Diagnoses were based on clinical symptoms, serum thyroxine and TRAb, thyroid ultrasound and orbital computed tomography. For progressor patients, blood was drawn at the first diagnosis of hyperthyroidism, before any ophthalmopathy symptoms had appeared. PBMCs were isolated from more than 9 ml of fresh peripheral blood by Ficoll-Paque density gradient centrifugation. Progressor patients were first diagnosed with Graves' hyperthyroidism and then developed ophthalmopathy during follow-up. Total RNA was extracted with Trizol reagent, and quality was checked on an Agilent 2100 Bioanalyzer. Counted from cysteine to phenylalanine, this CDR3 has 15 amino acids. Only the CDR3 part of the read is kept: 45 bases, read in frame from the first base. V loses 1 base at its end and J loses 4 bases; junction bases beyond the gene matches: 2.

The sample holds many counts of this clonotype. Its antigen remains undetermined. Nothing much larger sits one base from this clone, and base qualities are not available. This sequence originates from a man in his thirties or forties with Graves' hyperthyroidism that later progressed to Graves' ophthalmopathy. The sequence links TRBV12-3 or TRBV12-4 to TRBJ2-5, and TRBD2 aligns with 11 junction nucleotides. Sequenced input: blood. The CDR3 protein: CASSLGLAGSETQYF. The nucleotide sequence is TGTGCCAGCAGTTTAGGACTAGCGGGGTCAGAGACCCAGTACTTC.